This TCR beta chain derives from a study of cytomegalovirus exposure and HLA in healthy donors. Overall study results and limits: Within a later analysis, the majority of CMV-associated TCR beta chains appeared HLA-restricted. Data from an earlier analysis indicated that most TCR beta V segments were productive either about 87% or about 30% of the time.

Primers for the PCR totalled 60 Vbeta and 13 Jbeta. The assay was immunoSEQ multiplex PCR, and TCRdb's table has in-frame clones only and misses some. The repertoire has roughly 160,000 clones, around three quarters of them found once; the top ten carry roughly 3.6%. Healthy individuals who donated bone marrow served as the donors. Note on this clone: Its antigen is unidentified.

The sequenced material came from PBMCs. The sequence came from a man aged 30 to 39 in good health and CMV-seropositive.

The CDR3 DNA is TGTGCCAGCAGTTCACCGGGACAGGGGGCGTGGGAGCAGTACTTC. Protein sequence: CASSSPGQGAWEQYF. The chain combines TRBV27 with TRBJ2-7; 12 bases fit TRBD1. The V segment lost 4 bases and the J segment 7 bases; nucleotides outside the gene matches: 8. This CDR3 is 15 amino acids long. CDR1 and CDR2 from the germline V gene are MNHEY and SMNVEV (reference sequence).